The 11 T cell receptor beta chains in this list originate from one sample, sequenced in a study of control samples from healthy donors and cancer patients. Generated by immunoSEQ multiplex PCR, the TCRdb table keeps only in-frame clones and is missing some. This sample has 150,000 to 200,000 clones, with approximately 90% found just once. The sequenced sample consisted of blood. The receptors were sampled from a woman between 25 and 40 years old in good health.

The chain combines TRBV2 with TRBJ1-2; 7 nucleotides agree with TRBD1. This CDR3 comprises 14 residues. V lost 3 bases and J lost 4; bases outside the gene matches: 5. Germline V gives CDR1 SNHLY, CDR2 FYNNEI. The CDR3 bases are TGTGCCAGCAGTGACATCGCAGGGGGCTATGGCTACACCTTC. Residues: CASSDIAGGYGYTF.

The V gene is TRBV4-1, the J gene TRBJ2-3, with 7 bases identical to TRBD2. Looked up from germline, CDR1 is MGHRA and CDR2 is YSYEKL. The CDR3 spans 14 residues. Trimming took 0 bases from V and 6 from J; bases not matched to a gene: 3. For the CDR3, the DNA is TGCGCCAGCAGCCAAGATAGCGGGCGCGATACGCAGTATTTT. Translating it yields CASSQDSGRDTQYF.

This clone was seen once. The J gene is TRBJ1-1, the V gene TRBV5-5, with 8 bases matching TRBD1. Trimming took 0 bases from V and 4 from J; bases not matched to a gene: 5. Germline assignment: CDR1 SGHKS and CDR2 YYEKEE (reference sequence). The CDR3 loop spans 15 amino acids. For the CDR3, the DNA is TGTGCCAGCAGCTTGGTAGACAGGGGTGGCACTGAAGCTTTCTTT. Amino acids: CASSLVDRGGTEAFF.

The V gene is TRBV14, the J gene TRBJ2-7; maybe TRBD1 (5 bases). Germline V gives CDR1 SGHDN, CDR2 FVKESK. V was shortened by 4 bases and J by 9 bases, with 13 bases between the two germline ends. The CDR3 is 12 residues long. The CDR3 reads CASSPLGARQYF. For the CDR3, the DNA is TGTGCCAGCAGCCCATTAGGGGCGAGGCAGTACTTC.

This chain uses TRBV24-1 with TRBJ2-2; unclear D gene. CDR1 and CDR2 (germline): KGHDR, SFDVKD. V lost 4 bases and J 2 bases, leaving 10 bases between the germline ends. The CDR3 sequence is 15 residues long. CDR3 bases: TGTGCCACCAGTGAGCCGGGCGTCAACACCGGGGAGCTGTTTTTT. Translation gives CATSEPGVNTGELFF.

V gene TRBV7-8 combines with J gene TRBJ2-7; a possible D gene is TRBD1 (6 bases). Per the germline V gene, CDR1 is SGHVS and CDR2 is FQNEAQ. Trimming removed 5 bases from V and 3 bases from J, with 14 bases in between. CDR3 length equals 14 residues. CDR3 loop: CASSMRRRGYEQYF. CDR3 bases: TGTGCCAGCAGCATGAGACGCAGGGGCTACGAGCAGTACTTC.

The chain carries TRBV9 and TRBJ2-2; 8 bases agree with TRBD2. V was pared by 2 bases and J by 5 bases, with 5 bases of the junction left unmatched. The CDR3 length is 15 residues. Germline V gene lookup returns CDR1 SGDLS and CDR2 YYNGEE. The CDR3 DNA is TGTGCCAGCAGCGTTTCCAGCGGGAGAACCGGGGAGCTGTTTTTT. This gives the protein CASSVSSGRTGELFF.

The chain links TRBV2 to TRBJ1-4; 8 bases line up with TRBD1. Germline lookup yields CDR1 SNHLY and CDR2 FYNNEI. The CDR3 length is 15 residues. With V trimmed by 6 bases and J by 1 base, 4 bases remained unmatched. CDR3 amino acids: CASRRDRGTNEKLFF. CDR3 nucleotide sequence: TGTGCCAGCAGACGAGACAGGGGAACTAATGAAAAACTGTTTTTT.

The rearrangement links TRBV28 to TRBJ2-7, with D possibly matching TRBD2 (6 bases). Germline CDR1 reads MDHEN; CDR2 reads SYDVKM. V lost 10 bases and J 7 bases, leaving 23 bases between the germline ends. The CDR3 loop spans 14 amino acids. CDR3 region: CATLVTGPGGEQYF. As DNA, the CDR3 is TGTGCCACCCTCGTTACAGGTCCCGGAGGGGAGCAGTACTTC.

The rearrangement joins TRBV5-6 to TRBJ1-4, with D maybe TRBD1 (5 bases). Germline-derived CDR1 and CDR2 are SGHDT and YYEEEE. Trimming removed 0 bases from V and 8 bases from J, with 17 bases in between. There are 16 residues in the CDR3. The CDR3 bases are TGTGCCAGCAGCTTGGCCATGAGGGGCCAGGGAGAAAAACTGTTTTTT. Translation: CASSLAMRGQGEKLFF.

This chain joins TRBV19 and TRBJ2-5; D is perhaps TRBD1 or TRBD2 (6 bases each). CDR1 is LNHDA and CDR2 is SQIVND in the germline V gene (reference sequence). Trimming removed 3 bases from V and 4 bases from J, with 18 bases in between. The CDR3 is 16 residues long. The CDR3 DNA sequence: TGTGCCAGTAGTATGGGGGGCAGGGATTGGGGAGAGACCCAGTACTTC. It codes for CASSMGGRDWGETQYF.